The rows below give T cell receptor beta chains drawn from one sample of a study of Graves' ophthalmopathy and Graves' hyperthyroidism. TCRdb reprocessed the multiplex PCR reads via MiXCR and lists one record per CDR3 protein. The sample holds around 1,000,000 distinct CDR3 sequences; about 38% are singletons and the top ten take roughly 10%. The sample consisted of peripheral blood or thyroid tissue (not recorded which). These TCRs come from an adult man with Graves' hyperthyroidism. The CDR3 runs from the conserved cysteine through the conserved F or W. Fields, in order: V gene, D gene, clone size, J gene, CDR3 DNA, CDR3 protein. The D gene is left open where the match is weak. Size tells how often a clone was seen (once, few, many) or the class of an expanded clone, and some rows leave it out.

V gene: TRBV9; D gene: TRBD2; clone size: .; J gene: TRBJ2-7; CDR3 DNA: TGTGCCAGCAGCCCCTTTTTCGGGACTAGCGGGTTCTCCTACGAGCAGTACTTC; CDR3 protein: CASSPFFGTSGFSYEQYF
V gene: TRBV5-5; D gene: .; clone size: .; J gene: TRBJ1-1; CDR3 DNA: TGTGCCAGCAGCTTGGCCGTATGGGGTGGCACTGAAGCTTTCTTT; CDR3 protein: CASSLAVWGGTEAFF
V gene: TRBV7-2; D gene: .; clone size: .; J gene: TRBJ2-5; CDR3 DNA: TGTGCCAGCAGCTCCGGACTGGCGTGGGAGACCCAGTACTTC; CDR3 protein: CASSSGLAWETQYF
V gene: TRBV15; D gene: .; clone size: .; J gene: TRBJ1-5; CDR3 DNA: TGTGCCACCGGGACTAGCGGGGCCCAAGAGACCCAGCATTTT; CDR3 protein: CATGTSGAQETQHF
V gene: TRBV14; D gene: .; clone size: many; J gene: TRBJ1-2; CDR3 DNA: TGTGCCAGCAGCCAAGCACGGGGCGGTGGCTACACCTTC; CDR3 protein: CASSQARGGGYTF
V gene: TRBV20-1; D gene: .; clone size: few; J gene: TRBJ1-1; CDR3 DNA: TGCAGGCGACCGCGAAGGGACACTGAAGCTTTCTTT; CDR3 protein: CRRPRRDTEAFF
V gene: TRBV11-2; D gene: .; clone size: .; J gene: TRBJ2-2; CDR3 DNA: TGTGCCAGCAGCTTAGCTACGGCGGCGGTCTCCGGGGAGCTGTTTTTT; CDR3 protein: CASSLATAAVSGELFF
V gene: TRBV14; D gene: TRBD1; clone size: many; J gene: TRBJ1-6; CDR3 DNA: TGTGCCAGCAGCCGCATGGAGGGACAGGGGAATTCACCCCTCCACTTT; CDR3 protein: CASSRMEGQGNSPLHF
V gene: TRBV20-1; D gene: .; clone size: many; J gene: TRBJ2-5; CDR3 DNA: TGCAGTGCTGCCCGGGACGGCCAAGAGACCCAGTACTTC; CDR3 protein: CSAARDGQETQYF
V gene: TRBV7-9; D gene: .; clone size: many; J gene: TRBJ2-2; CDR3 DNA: TGTGCCAGCAGCTTCCTGGCTAACGGGGAGCTGTTTTTT; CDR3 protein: CASSFLANGELFF
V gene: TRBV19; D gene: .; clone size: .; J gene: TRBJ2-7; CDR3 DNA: TGTGCCAGTAGTACCCTTCAGCCCTGGGCCGCAACCTACGAGCAGTACTTC; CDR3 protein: CASSTLQPWAATYEQYF
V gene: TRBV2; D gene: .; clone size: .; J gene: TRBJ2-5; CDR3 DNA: TGTGCCAGCAGTGGCGACAGTGAGCCCCAGTACTTC; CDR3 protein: CASSGDSEPQYF
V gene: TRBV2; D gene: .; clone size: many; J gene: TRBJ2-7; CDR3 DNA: TGTGCCAGCAGCCAGGAAGGGGGGCTCGGCGAGCAGTACTTC; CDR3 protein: CASSQEGGLGEQYF
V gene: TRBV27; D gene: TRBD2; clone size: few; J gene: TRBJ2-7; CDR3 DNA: TGTGCCAGCAGTCCTACTAGCGGGAGACAATACGAGCAGTACTTC; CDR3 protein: CASSPTSGRQYEQYF
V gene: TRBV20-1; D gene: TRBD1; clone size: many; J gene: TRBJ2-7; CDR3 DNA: TGCAGTGCCCGGAGGACAGGGGTCTACGAGCAGTACTTC; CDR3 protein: CSARRTGVYEQYF
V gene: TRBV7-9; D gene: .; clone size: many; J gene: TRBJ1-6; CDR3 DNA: TGTGCCAGCAGCTTTTGGACACCGAATTCACCCCTCCACTTT; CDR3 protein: CASSFWTPNSPLHF
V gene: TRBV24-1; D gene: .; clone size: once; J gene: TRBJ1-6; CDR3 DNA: TGTGCCACCAGTGCCAGCAGCTTAACAGAACACCCGGCGGGCGGGGCACCCCTCCACTTT; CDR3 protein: CATSASSLTEHPAGGAPLHF
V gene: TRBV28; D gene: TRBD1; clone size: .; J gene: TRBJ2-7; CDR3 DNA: TGTGCCAGCAGTCCCCCGGGACAGGGCCTCGAGCAGTACTTC; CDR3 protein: CASSPPGQGLEQYF
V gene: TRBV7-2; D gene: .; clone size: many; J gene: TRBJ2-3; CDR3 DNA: TGTGCCAGCAGCTTAGGTGTAGCGGCACCCACAGATACGCAGTATTTT; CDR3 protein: CASSLGVAAPTDTQYF
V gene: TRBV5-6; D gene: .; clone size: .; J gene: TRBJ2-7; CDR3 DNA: TGTGCCAGCAGCTTCGTGGGCAGGGGTTGCGAGCAGTACTTC; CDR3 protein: CASSFVGRGCEQYF